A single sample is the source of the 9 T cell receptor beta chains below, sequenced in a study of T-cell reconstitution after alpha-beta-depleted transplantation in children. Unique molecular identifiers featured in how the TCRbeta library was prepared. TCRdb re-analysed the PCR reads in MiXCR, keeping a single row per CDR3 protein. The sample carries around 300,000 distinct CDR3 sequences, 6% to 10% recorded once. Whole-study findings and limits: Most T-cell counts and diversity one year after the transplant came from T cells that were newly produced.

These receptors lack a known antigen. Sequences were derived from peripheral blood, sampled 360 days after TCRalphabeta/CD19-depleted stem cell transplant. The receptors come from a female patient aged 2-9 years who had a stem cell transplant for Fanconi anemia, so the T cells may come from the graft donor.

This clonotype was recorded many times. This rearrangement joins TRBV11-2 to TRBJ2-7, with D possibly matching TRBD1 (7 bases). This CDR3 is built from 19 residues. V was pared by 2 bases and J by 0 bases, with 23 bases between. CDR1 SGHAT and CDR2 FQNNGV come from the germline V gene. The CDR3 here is CASSLRSARGELSSYEQYF. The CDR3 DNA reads TGTGCCAGCAGCTTACGATCCGCCAGGGGGGAGCTAAGCTCCTACGAGCAGTACTTC.

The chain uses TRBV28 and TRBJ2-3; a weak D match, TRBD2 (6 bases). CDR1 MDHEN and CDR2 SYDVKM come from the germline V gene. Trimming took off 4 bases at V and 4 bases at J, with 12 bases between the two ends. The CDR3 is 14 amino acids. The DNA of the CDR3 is TGTGCCAGCAGTTGGAGCGGGCCCCCAGATACGCAGTATTTT. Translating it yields CASSWSGPPDTQYF.

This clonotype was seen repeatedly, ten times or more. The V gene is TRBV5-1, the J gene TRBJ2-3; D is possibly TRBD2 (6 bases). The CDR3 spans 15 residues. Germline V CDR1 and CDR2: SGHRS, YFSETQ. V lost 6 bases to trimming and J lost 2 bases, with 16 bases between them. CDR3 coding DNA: TGCGCCAGCAACGGGCGGGGAGTATTCACAGATACGCAGTATTTT. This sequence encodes CASNGRGVFTDTQYF.

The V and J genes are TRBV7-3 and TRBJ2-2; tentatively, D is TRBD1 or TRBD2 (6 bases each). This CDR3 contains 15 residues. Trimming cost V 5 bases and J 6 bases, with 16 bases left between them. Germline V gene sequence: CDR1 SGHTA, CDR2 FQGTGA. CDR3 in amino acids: CASSPDRRGPGELFF. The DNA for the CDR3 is TGTGCCAGCAGCCCAGACAGGCGGGGTCCCGGGGAGCTGTTTTTT.

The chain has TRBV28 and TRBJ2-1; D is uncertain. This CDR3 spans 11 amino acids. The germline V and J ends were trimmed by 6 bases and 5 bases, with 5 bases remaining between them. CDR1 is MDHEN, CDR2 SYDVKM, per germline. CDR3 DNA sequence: TGTGCCAGCAGAGCCGACAATGAGCAGTTCTTC. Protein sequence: CASRADNEQFF.

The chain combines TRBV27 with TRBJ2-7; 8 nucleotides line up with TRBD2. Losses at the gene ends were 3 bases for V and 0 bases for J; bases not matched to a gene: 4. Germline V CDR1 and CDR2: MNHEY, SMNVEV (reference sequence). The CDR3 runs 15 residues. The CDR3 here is CASSFGGAFSYEQYF. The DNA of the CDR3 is TGTGCCAGCAGTTTCGGGGGGGCCTTCTCCTACGAGCAGTACTTC.

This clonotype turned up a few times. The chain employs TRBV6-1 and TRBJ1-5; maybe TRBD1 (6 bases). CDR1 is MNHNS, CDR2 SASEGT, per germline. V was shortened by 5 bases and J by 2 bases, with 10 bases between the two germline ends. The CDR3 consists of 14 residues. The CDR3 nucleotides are TGTGCCAGCAGTACCCACAGGGGCAATCAGCCCCAGCATTTT. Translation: CASSTHRGNQPQHF.

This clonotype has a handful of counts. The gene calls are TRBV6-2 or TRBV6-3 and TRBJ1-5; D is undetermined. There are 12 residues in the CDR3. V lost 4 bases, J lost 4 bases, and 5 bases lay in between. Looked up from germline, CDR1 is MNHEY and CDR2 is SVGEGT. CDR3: CASSWGNQPQHF. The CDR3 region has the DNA TGTGCCAGCAGTTGGGGAAATCAGCCCCAGCATTTT.

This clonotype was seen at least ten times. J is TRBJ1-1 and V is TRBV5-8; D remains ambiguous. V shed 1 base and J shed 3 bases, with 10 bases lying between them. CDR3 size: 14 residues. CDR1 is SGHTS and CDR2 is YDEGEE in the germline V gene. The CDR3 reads CASSLFSGYTEAFF. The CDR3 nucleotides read TGTGCCAGCAGCTTGTTTTCCGGATACACTGAAGCTTTCTTT.